Each of the 32 T cell receptor beta chains below was sequenced from the same sample in a study of CXCR3-negative and CXCR3-positive naive CD8 T cells. 5' RACE that incorporated UMI labels was used to prepare the TRB cDNA libraries. TCRdb reprocessed the 5' RACE reads and reports one entry per CDR3 protein, with no DNA. This table lists 140,000 to 150,000 distinct CDR3 sequences. Study results and caveats: The study found more hydrophobic TRB CDR3s in CXCR3-positive naive cells than in CXCR3-negative naive cells.

No cognate antigen is known for these TCRs. Sequences were obtained from naive CXCR3+ CD8+ T cells from blood. Subset here: CD45RO-CCR7+CD27+CD95- naive CD8+ T cells expressing CXCR3 (TNR3+). These receptors originate from a human donor in good health. Some clones in this sample may be carry-over from other donors' samples.

This chain joins TRBV5-1 and TRBJ2-7; TCRdb reports TRBD2, a call that lacks DNA to check it against. This CDR3 has 15 amino acids. Germline V CDR1 and CDR2: SGHRS, YFSETQ. CDR3 amino acids: CASSLTSGRTYEQYF.

The chain has TRBV6-1 and TRBJ1-1. This CDR3 comprises 11 residues. The germline V gene encodes CDR1 MNHNS and CDR2 SASEGT. The CDR3 sequence is CASRSGTEAFF.

The CDR3 region is CATSGGQGEAFF. The chain couples TRBV6-6 to TRBJ1-1; TCRdb proposes TRBD1, but this gene call is untestable without DNA. The CDR3 contains 12 residues. Germline CDR1 reads MNHNY; CDR2 reads SVGAGI (reference sequence).

The chain links TRBV28 to TRBJ2-1; no DNA is available, so the TRBD2 call from TCRdb remains unchecked. Germline V gives CDR1 MDHEN, CDR2 SYDVKM. This CDR3 comprises 14 residues. The chain's CDR3 is CASRRTSTNNEQFF.

This rearrangement joins TRBV29-1 to TRBJ2-7; TCRdb's assignment of TRBD2 cannot be checked, as there is no DNA. This CDR3 contains 12 residues. Germline V lookup: CDR1 SQVTM, CDR2 ANQGSEA. CDR3: CSVSSGTYEQYF.

The chain recombines TRBV25-1 with TRBJ2-5; TCRdb's D call of TRBD2 is untestable without DNA. This CDR3 is 17 amino acids long. Germline values: CDR1 MGHDK, CDR2 SYGVNS. CDR3 sequence: CASSESLLAGEQETQYF.

The J gene is TRBJ2-1, the V gene TRBV30. Germline assignment: CDR1 GTSNPN and CDR2 SVGIG (reference sequence). CDR3 length: 13 amino acids. This CDR3 reads CAWRADSYNEQFF.

The J gene is TRBJ2-3, the V gene TRBV12-3 or TRBV12-4; no DNA is available, so the TRBD2 call from TCRdb remains unchecked. The CDR3 has 14 residues. The CDR3 sequence is CASSALGRGDTQYF.

The V gene is TRBV20-1, the J gene TRBJ1-3; no DNA is available, so the TRBD1 call from TCRdb remains unchecked. CDR1 DFQATT and CDR2 SNEGSKA come from the germline V gene (reference sequence). The CDR3 spans 14 residues. CDR3: CSASSQGYGNTIYF.

The V gene is TRBV19, the J gene TRBJ2-7; TCRdb indicates TRBD2, and absent DNA this call remains unverified. Germline loops: CDR1 LNHDA, CDR2 SQIVND (reference sequence). The CDR3 loop spans 14 amino acids. The CDR3 loop reads CASTGTFGSYEQYF.

The J gene is TRBJ2-3, the V gene TRBV13; no DNA is available, so the TRBD1 call from TCRdb remains unchecked. The length of the CDR3 is 15 residues. CDR1 and CDR2 from the germline V gene are PRHDT and FYEKMQ (reference sequence). CDR3 sequence: CASSSTGASTDTQYF.

V usage is TRBV7-2 and J usage is TRBJ2-1; TCRdb picks TRBD2, but there is no DNA to check that call. There are 15 residues in the CDR3. Per the germline V gene, CDR1 is SGHTA and CDR2 is FQGNSA. CDR3 residues: CASSLAGGRNNEQFF.

V is TRBV3-1 and J is TRBJ2-3; lacking DNA, the TRBD2 call made by TCRdb goes unchecked. Germline CDR1 reads LGHDT; CDR2 reads YNNKEL (reference sequence). The CDR3 is made up of 17 amino acids. CDR3 residues: CASSPLGGGGAGDTQYF.

The chain links TRBV6-6 to TRBJ1-2; TCRdb designates TRBD1, a call that cannot be tested without DNA. CDR1 and CDR2 from the germline V gene are MNHNY and SVGAGI (reference sequence). CDR3 size: 15 residues. The CDR3 here is CASSYADRAAYGYTF.

The chain employs TRBV7-9 and TRBJ2-7; TCRdb's D call of TRBD1 is untestable without DNA. Germline CDR1 SEHNR, CDR2 FQNEAQ (reference sequence). This CDR3 region has 13 residues. CDR3 sequence: CASSPTGAYEQYF.

The V gene is TRBV7-2, the J gene TRBJ2-1; TCRdb selects TRBD2, and the lack of DNA leaves this call unchecked. The CDR3 contains 14 residues. In germline, CDR1 is SGHTA, CDR2 FQGNSA. This CDR3 reads CASTLEGLYNEQFF.

The rearrangement links TRBV4-3 to TRBJ2-1; the TRBD2 assignment by TCRdb is unverifiable without DNA. Germline V gives CDR1 LGHNA, CDR2 YSLEER. This CDR3 spans 14 amino acids. The chain's CDR3 is CASSQRGAYNEQFF.

V gene TRBV30 combines with J gene TRBJ2-1. The CDR3 covers 13 residues. Germline values: CDR1 GTSNPN, CDR2 SVGIG (reference sequence). CDR3 loop: CARSDRVNNEQFF.

The J gene is TRBJ2-2, the V gene TRBV7-8; TCRdb's D call, TRBD2, is unchecked because there is no DNA. The CDR3 contains 15 residues. Germline V gene lookup returns CDR1 SGHVS and CDR2 FQNEAQ. This CDR3 is CASSLGGPLVGELFF.

The rearrangement uses TRBV27 and TRBJ2-4. The CDR3 sequence is 15 residues long. CDR1 and CDR2 from the germline V gene are MNHEY and SMNVEV (reference sequence). The CDR3 is CASSSGVSAKNIQYF.

This chain uses TRBV24-1 with TRBJ2-1. The CDR3 is 13 amino acids. Per the germline V gene, CDR1 is KGHDR and CDR2 is SFDVKD. CDR3 protein: CATSDSWGNEQFF.

This chain uses TRBV11-2 with TRBJ2-1; the TCRdb D gene call, TRBD2, has no DNA to confirm it. In germline, CDR1 is SGHAT, CDR2 FQNNGV. The CDR3 extends over 13 amino acids. The CDR3 here is CASSLGQYNEQFF.

The V and J genes are TRBV7-9 and TRBJ2-1; TCRdb calls TRBD1, which cannot be checked without DNA. Germline V gene sequence: CDR1 SEHNR, CDR2 FQNEAQ (reference sequence). The CDR3 spans 15 residues. This chain's CDR3 is CASHRGTSSYNEQFF.

The genes are TRBV7-8 and TRBJ2-7. Germline V gene data show CDR1 as SGHVS and CDR2 as FQNEAQ. The CDR3 is made up of 17 amino acids. The CDR3: CASSLVAGYDRIYEQYF.

This chain uses TRBV18 with TRBJ2-3. This CDR3 spans 16 amino acids. Germline V gene sequence: CDR1 KGHSH, CDR2 LQKENI. CDR3 in amino acids: CPSSPPDEDFTDTQYF. The entire variable domain, with the rest obtained from reference TRBV18 and TRBJ2-3, is as follows: NAGVMQNPRHLVRRRGQEARLRCSPMKGHSHVYWYRQLPEEGLKFMVYLQKENIIDESGMPKERFSAEFPKEGPSILRIQQVVRGDSAAYFCPSSPPDEDFTDTQYFGPGTRLTVL.

The chain couples TRBV5-5 to TRBJ2-7. Germline CDR1 and CDR2: SGHKS and YYEKEE (reference sequence). The CDR3 contains 13 residues. The CDR3 region is CASSERGNYEQYF.

CDR3 loop: CASSQEGRLYEQYF. The J gene is TRBJ2-7, the V gene TRBV4-1; as DNA is missing, the TRBD2 call by TCRdb cannot be tested. This CDR3 contains 14 residues. From germline, CDR1 is MGHRA and CDR2 YSYEKL.

The V gene is TRBV29-1, the J gene TRBJ2-1. The CDR3 sequence is 11 residues long. Germline V CDR1 and CDR2: SQVTM, ANQGSEA. This chain's CDR3 is CSAEKGNEQFF.

This chain joins TRBV6-5 and TRBJ1-1; as DNA is missing, the TRBD1 call by TCRdb cannot be tested. CDR3 length equals 13 residues. Germline V CDR1 and CDR2: MNHEY, SVGAGI. CDR3 region: CASSYEWGAEAFF.

This chain connects TRBV7-6 to TRBJ2-1. This CDR3 is built from 14 residues. CDR1 is SGHVS and CDR2 is FNYEAQ in the germline V gene. This CDR3 is CASTLLGSYNEQFF.

The rearrangement uses TRBV28 and TRBJ2-3; the TRBD1 assignment by TCRdb is unverifiable without DNA. From germline, CDR1 is MDHEN and CDR2 SYDVKM. This CDR3 has 16 residues. The CDR3 protein is CASSPLQGESTDTQYF.

This chain connects TRBV7-8 to TRBJ1-5; TCRdb picks TRBD1, but there is no DNA to check that call. The CDR3 sequence is 16 residues long. Germline V CDR1 and CDR2: SGHVS, FQNEAQ. Here the CDR3 reads CASSFSSGVSNQPQHF.